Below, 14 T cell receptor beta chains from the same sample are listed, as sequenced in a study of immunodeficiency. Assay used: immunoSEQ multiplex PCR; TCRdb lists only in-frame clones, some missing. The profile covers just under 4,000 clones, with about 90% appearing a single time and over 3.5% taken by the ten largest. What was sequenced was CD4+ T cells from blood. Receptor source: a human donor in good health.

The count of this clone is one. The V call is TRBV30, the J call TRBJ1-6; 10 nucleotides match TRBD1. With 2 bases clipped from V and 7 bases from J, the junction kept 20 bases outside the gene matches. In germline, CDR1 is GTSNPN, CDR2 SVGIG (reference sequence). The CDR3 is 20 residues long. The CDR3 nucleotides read TGTGCCTGGAGTATTTCCCGGACAGGGGGGACCAGGGGGCTCAATTCACCCCTCCACTTT. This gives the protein CAWSISRTGGTRGLNSPLHF.

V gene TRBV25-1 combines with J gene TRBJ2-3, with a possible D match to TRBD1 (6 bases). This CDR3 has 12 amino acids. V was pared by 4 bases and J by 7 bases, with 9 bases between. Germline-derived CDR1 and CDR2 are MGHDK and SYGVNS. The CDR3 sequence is CASSGGQYTQYF. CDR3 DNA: TGTGCCAGCAGTGGCGGACAGTATACGCAGTATTTT. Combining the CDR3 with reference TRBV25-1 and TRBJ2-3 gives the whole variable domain EADIYQTPRYLVIGTGKKITLECSQTMGHDKMYWYQQDPGMELHLIHYSYGVNSTEKGDLSSESTVSRIRTEHFPLTLESARPSHTSQYLCASSGGQYTQYFGPGTRLTVL.

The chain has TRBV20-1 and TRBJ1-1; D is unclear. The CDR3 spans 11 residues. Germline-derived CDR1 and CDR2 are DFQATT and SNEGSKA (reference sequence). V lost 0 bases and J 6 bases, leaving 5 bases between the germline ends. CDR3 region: CSARDGPEAFF. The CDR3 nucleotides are TGCAGTGCTAGAGATGGGCCTGAAGCTTTCTTT.

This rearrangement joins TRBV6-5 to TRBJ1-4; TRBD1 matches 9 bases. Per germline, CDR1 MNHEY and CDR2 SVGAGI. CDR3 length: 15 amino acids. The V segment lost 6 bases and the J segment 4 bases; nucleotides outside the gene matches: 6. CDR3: CASRDRGRGNEKLFF. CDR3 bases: TGTGCCAGCAGGGACAGGGGCAGAGGTAATGAAAAACTGTTTTTT.

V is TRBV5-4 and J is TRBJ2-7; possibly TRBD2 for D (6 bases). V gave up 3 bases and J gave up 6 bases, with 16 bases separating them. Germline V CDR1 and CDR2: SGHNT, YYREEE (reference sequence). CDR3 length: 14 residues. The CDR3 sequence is CASSSSFLGGEQYF. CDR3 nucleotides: TGTGCCAGCAGCTCCTCATTTCTGGGGGGCGAGCAGTACTTC.

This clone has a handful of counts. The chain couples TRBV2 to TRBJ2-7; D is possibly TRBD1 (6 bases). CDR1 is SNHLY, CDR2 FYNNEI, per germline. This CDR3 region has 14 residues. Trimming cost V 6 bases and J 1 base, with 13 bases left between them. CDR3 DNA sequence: TGTGCCAGCAGCGCGCAGGGGTTTTCCTACGAGCAGTACTTC. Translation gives CASSAQGFSYEQYF. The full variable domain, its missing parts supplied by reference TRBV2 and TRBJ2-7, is EPEVTQTPSHQVTQMGQEVILRCVPISNHLYFYWYRQILGQKVEFLVSFYNNEISEKSEIFDDQFSVERPDGSNFTLKIRSTKLEDSAMYFCASSAQGFSYEQYFGPGTRLTVT.

CDR3 DNA: TGTGCCAGCAGCTATAATAATTCACCCCTCCACTTT. It codes for CASSYNNSPLHF. This chain uses TRBV7-9 with TRBJ1-6; no definite D call. This CDR3 is built from 12 residues. The V gene lost 4 bases and the J gene lost 5 bases, with 3 bases spanning the gap. Germline assignment: CDR1 SEHNR and CDR2 FQNEAQ (reference sequence).

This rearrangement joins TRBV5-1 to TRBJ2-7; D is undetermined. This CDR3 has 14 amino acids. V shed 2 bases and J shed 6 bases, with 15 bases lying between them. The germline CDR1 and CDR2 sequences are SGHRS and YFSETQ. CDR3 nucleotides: TGCGCCAGCAGCTTCACAGAGACCACGGGCGAGCAGTACTTC. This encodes CASSFTETTGEQYF.

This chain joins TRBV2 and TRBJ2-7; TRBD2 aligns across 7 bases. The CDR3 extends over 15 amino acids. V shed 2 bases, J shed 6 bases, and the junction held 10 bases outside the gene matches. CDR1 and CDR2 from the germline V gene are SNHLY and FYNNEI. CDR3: CASSERGLSAGEQYF. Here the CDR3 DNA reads TGTGCCAGCAGTGAAAGGGGACTAAGCGCAGGCGAGCAGTACTTC.

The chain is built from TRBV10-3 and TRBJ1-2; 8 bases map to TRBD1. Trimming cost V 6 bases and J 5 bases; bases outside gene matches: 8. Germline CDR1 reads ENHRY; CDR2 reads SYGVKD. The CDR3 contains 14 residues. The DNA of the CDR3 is TGTGCCATCAGGAACGCGGACAGGGTGTATGGCTACACCTTC. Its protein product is CAIRNADRVYGYTF.

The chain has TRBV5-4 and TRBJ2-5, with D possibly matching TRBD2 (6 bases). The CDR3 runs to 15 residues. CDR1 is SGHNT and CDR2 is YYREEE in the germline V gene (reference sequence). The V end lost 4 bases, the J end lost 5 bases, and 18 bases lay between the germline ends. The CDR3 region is CASSLGGNFGETQYF. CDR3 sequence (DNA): TGTGCCAGCAGCCTCGGGGGAAATTTTGGGGAGACCCAGTACTTC.

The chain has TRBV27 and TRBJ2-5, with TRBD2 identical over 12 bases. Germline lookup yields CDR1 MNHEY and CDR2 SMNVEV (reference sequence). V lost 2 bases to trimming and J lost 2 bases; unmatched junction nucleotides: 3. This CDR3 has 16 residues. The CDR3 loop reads CASSLGLAGGQETQYF. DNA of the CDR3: TGTGCCAGCAGTTTAGGTCTAGCGGGAGGGCAAGAGACCCAGTACTTC.

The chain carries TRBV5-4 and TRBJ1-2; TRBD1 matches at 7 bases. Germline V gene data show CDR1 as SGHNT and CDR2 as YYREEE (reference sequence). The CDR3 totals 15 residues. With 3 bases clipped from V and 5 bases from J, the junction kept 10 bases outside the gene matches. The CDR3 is CASSSPGQTLYGYTF. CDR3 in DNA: TGTGCCAGCAGCTCGCCGGGACAGACATTGTATGGCTACACCTTC.

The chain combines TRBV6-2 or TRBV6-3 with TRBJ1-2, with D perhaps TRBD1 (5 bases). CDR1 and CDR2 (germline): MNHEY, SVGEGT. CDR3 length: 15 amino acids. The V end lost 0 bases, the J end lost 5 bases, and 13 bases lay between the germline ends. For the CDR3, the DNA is TGTGCCAGCAGTTACTCCGGGGCAGCGATATATGGCTACACCTTC. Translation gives CASSYSGAAIYGYTF.